The present T cell receptor beta chain was sequenced within a study of cytomegalovirus exposure and HLA in healthy donors. Whole-study results and caveats: Later on, an analysis found that several of the most significant clusters appeared to be linked to common viral pathogens, which included parvovirus B19. In vitro testing confirmed a few CMV-associated chains as specific for CMV antigens.

Germline assignment: CDR1 DFQATT and CDR2 SNEGSKA (reference sequence). The CDR3 covers 10 residues. Unmatched junction bases numbered 6, after V lost 3 bases and J lost 17 bases. With respect to this clone: The antigen is not known.

PCR amplification relied on 60 Vbeta primers (plus 13 Jbeta primers). TCRdb keeps only in-frame clones here, not all; method: immunoSEQ multiplex PCR. Among 250,000 to 350,000 clones listed, about 80% were seen once. The V and J genes are TRBV20-1 and TRBJ1-4; 7 bases agree with TRBD1. The sequenced sample was PBMCs. The source of this sequence is a girl aged 2 to 9 in good health and CMV-seronegative. CDR3 loop: CSASDREVFF. The CDR3 DNA follows: TGCAGTGCTAGTGACAGGGAAGTTTTTTTT.